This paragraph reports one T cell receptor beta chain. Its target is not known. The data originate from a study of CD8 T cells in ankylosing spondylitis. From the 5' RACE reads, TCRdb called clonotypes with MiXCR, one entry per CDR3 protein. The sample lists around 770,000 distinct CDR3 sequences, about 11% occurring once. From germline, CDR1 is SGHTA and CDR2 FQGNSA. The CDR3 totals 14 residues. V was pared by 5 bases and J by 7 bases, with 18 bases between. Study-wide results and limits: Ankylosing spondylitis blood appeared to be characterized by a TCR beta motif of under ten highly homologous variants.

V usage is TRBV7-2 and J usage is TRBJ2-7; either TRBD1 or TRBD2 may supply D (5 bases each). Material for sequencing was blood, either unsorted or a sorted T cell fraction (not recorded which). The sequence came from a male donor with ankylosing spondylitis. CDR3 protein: CASSRTGRRREQYF. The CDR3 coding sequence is TGTGCCAGCAGCCGGACGGGACGCCGGAGGGAGCAGTACTTC.